The clone carrying this T cell receptor beta chain was detected many times. The antigen is unknown. The authors prepared the TCRbeta library with unique molecular identifiers. MiXCR, run by TCRdb on the PCR reads, gives a single entry per CDR3 protein. The sample includes approximately 32,000 distinct CDR3 sequences, 5.5% to 8% of them seen just once. The sample belongs to a study of T-cell reconstitution after alpha-beta-depleted transplantation in children. Overall study results and limits: Several hundred rapidly expanded clones from non-depleted graft cells reportedly supplied alpha-beta T cells about two months post-transplant. One year post-transplant, T-cell counts and diversity were largely derived from T cells produced anew.

The length of the CDR3 is 13 residues. The junction had 9 bases not matched to a gene; V was cut back by 4 bases and J by 10 bases. CDR1 is SGHVS and CDR2 is FNYEAQ in the germline V gene. The TCR comes from a child younger than two who had a stem cell transplant for acute myeloid leukemia, so the T cells may come from the graft donor. The rearrangement joins TRBV7-6 to TRBJ2-7; 8 bases line up with TRBD1. The input for sequencing was peripheral blood, taken 60 days after TCRalphabeta/CD19-depleted stem cell transplant. In DNA, the CDR3 is TGTGCCAGCAGCTACCCAGGACAGGGCCTACAGTACTTC. It codes for CASSYPGQGLQYF.